This T cell receptor beta chain derives from a study of control samples from healthy donors and cancer patients. The CDR3 covers 16 residues. The germline gives CDR1 SGDLS, CDR2 YYNGEE. V was clipped by 4 bases and J by 3 bases; unmatched bases: 7. The repertoire was sequenced with immunoSEQ multiplex PCR; TCRdb's copy has only in-frame clones and lacks some. The profile shows some 160,000 clones, 85% to 95% of them singletons. Sequencing was performed on blood. The sequence derives from a woman aged 40 to 50 in good health. This chain joins TRBV9 and TRBJ2-1; 10 bases agree with TRBD2. Here the CDR3 DNA reads TGTGCCAGCAGCTCAGGAGCGGGAGGGCTCTACAATGAGCAGTTCTTC. Translation: CASSSGAGGLYNEQFF.